The 9 T cell receptor beta chains below come from one sample, sequenced in a study of blood T cell repertoires in COVID-19. Sequencing used immunoSEQ multiplex PCR; TCRdb keeps in-frame clones, though not all of them. The sample holds about 64,000 clones, 85% to 90% seen once. The sample was peripheral blood. These receptors were collected from a man between 45 and 60 years old with active COVID-19.

This chain uses TRBV9 with TRBJ1-1, with 7 bases fitting TRBD1. This CDR3 has 15 residues. V lost 0 bases, J lost 1 base, and 3 bases stayed unmatched. Germline loops: CDR1 SGDLS, CDR2 YYNGEE. CDR3 sequence reads: CASSVDHRGNTEAFF. DNA for the CDR3: TGTGCCAGCAGCGTAGATCACAGGGGGAACACTGAAGCTTTCTTT.

The chain uses TRBV11-2 and TRBJ2-2, with a possible D match to TRBD2 (5 bases). Germline V lookup: CDR1 SGHAT, CDR2 FQNNGV. Deletions cut 0 bases from V and 5 bases from J, with 7 bases between. This CDR3 contains 14 residues. The CDR3 sequence is CASSLDRRTGELFF. In nucleotides, the CDR3 is TGTGCCAGCAGCTTAGATCGGAGGACCGGGGAGCTGTTTTTT.

This chain joins TRBV7-8 and TRBJ2-5, with D perhaps matching TRBD2 (7 bases). The CDR3 totals 14 residues. Trimming left V 0 bases short and J 4 bases short, with 9 bases between. Germline CDR1 reads SGHVS; CDR2 reads FQNEAQ. The CDR3 DNA is TGTGCCAGCAGCTTAGCCGGGGGGCGAGAGACCCAGTACTTC. This codes for CASSLAGGRETQYF.

The genes are TRBV28 and TRBJ2-3; the match to TRBD1 covers 8 bases. Germline V lookup: CDR1 MDHEN, CDR2 SYDVKM. This CDR3 comprises 18 residues. J was trimmed by 5 bases and V by 4 bases; bases with no gene match: 17. The CDR3 here is CASSSTLEPGQEKDTQYF. DNA for the CDR3: TGTGCCAGCAGTTCCACCCTCGAACCGGGACAGGAGAAAGATACGCAGTATTTT.

J is TRBJ2-7 and V is TRBV6-5; TRBD1 is a possible D gene (5 bases). This CDR3 region has 14 residues. V gave up 0 bases and J gave up 4 bases, with 10 bases separating them. Germline CDR1 MNHEY, CDR2 SVGAGI. The CDR3 nucleotides read TGTGCCAGCAGTTACTCAGCAGGGTTATACGAGCAGTACTTC. Amino acids: CASSYSAGLYEQYF.

The chain carries TRBV7-3 and TRBJ2-3; 10 positions match TRBD2. Germline V lookup: CDR1 SGHTA, CDR2 FQGTGA. The V and J ends lost 5 bases and 6 bases, in that order; junction bases with no gene match: 23. This CDR3 region has 20 residues. The CDR3 is CASSLNSPRNSGRGRDTQYF. The CDR3 DNA reads as TGTGCCAGCAGCCTTAATAGCCCCCGAAACAGCGGGAGGGGAAGGGATACGCAGTATTTT. The variable domain in full, completed from reference TRBV7-3 and TRBJ2-3, reads GAGVSQTPSNKVTEKGKYVELRCDPISGHTALYWYRQSLGQGPEFLIYFQGTGAADDSGLPNDRFFAVRPEGSVSTLKIQRTERGDSAVYLCASSLNSPRNSGRGRDTQYFGPGTRLTVL.

The gene calls are TRBV5-1 and TRBJ2-3; 8 bases match TRBD2. This CDR3 region has 16 residues. V lost 0 bases and J lost 3; bases outside the gene matches: 6. The germline V gene encodes CDR1 SGHRS and CDR2 YFSETQ. The CDR3 loop reads CASSLEAGGETDTQYF. CDR3 coding DNA: TGCGCCAGCAGCTTGGAGGCGGGGGGAGAGACAGATACGCAGTATTTT.

The chain joins TRBV15 to TRBJ2-2; TRBD2 agrees at 7 bases. This CDR3 spans 16 amino acids. Trimming cost V 2 bases and J 6 bases; bases outside gene matches: 9. The V gene's germline CDR1 is LNHNV and CDR2 YYDKDF (reference sequence). CDR3 sequence reads: CATSRYRGEVAGELFF. The CDR3 DNA reads as TGTGCCACCAGCAGATACCGGGGGGAAGTCGCCGGGGAGCTGTTTTTT.

The sample holds a few counts of this clone. The CDR3 sequence is CASSLRREQFF. In nucleotides, the CDR3 is TGTGCCAGCAGCTTGAGGCGGGAGCAGTTCTTC. The chain employs TRBV5-6 and TRBJ2-1; D ambiguous. Per the germline V gene, CDR1 is SGHDT and CDR2 is YYEEEE. The CDR3 has 11 amino acids. V gave up 1 base and J gave up 10 bases, with 6 bases separating them.